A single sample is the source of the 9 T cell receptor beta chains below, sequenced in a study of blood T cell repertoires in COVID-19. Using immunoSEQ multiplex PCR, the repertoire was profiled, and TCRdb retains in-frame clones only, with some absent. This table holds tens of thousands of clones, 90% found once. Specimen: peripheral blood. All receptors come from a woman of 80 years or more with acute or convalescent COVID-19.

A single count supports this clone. The CDR3 nucleotides read TGTGCCAGCAGCTTAGGGGGACAGTCCTACGAGCAGTACTTC. Amino acids: CASSLGGQSYEQYF. The rearrangement links TRBV7-2 to TRBJ2-7, with 7 bases that match TRBD1. Per germline, CDR1 SGHTA and CDR2 FQGNSA. The V segment lost 1 base and the J segment 1 base; nucleotides outside the gene matches: 1. The CDR3 is made up of 14 amino acids.

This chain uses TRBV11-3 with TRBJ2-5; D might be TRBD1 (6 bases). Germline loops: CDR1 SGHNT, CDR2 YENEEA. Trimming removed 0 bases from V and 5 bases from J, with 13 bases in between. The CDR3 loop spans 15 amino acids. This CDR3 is CASSLEGGAVETQYF. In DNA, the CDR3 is TGTGCCAGCAGCTTAGAAGGGGGAGCAGTTGAGACCCAGTACTTC.

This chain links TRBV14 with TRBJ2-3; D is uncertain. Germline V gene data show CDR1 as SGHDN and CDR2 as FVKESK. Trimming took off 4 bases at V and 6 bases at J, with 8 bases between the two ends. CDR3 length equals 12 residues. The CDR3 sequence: CASSPFLDTQYF. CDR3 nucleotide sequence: TGTGCCAGCAGCCCCTTTCTCGATACGCAGTATTTT.

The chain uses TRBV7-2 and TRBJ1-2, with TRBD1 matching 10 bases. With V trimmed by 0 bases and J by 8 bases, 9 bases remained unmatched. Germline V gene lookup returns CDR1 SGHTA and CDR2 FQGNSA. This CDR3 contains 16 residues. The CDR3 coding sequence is TGTGCCAGCAGCTTAGCTGGGCGACAGGGGGCTAACGGCTACACCTTC. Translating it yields CASSLAGRQGANGYTF.

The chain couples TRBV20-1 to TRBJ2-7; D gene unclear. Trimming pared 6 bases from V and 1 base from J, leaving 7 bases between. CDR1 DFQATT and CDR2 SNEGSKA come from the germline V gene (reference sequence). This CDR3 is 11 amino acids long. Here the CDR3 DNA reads TGCAGTGCCCTGTCTTCCTACGAGCAGTACTTC. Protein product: CSALSSYEQYF.

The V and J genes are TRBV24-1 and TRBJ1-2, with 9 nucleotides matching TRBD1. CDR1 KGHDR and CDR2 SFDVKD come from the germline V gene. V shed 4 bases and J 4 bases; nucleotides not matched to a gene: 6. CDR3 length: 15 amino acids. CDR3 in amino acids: CATSDTDRGIYGYTF. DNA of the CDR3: TGTGCCACCAGTGACACCGACAGGGGGATCTATGGCTACACCTTC.

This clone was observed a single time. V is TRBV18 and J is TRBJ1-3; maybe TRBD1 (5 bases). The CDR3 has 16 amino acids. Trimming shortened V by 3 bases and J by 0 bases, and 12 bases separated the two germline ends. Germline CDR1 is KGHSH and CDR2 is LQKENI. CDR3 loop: CASSPGRASSGNTIYF. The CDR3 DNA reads TGTGCCAGCTCACCGGGCAGGGCTAGCTCTGGAAACACCATATATTTT.

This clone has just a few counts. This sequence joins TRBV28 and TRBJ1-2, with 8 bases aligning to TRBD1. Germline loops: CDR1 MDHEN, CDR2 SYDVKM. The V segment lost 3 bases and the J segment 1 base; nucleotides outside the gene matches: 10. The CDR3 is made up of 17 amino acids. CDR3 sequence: CASSFNLGTGDNYGYTF. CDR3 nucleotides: TGTGCCAGCAGTTTTAATCTCGGGACAGGTGATAACTATGGCTACACCTTC.

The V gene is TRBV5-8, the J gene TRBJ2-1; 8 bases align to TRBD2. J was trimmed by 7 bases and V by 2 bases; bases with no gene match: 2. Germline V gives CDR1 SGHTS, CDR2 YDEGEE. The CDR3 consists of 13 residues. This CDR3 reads CASSFGGRNEQFF. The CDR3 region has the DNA TGTGCCAGCAGCTTTGGCGGGAGGAATGAGCAGTTCTTC.